The source of this TCR beta chain is a study of molecular identifiers for immune sequencing clone quantification (dated by TCRdb to the late 2010s). General notes on the study: For a replicate experiment, RNA from around 20,000 or 100,000 naive CD8 T cells was divided into five aliquots, of which four were sequenced. CD8 T cells were used in a methods study to benchmark molecular-identifier clustering-based TCR repertoire sequencing (MIDCIRS) and TCR RNA copy counting.

This clonotype was counted between two and nine times. Its binding antigen is unknown. Per-base qualities were not stored, and no clone one base away is much larger. Libraries of naive CD8 T cells were built from anywhere between about 17,000 and 1,000,000 sorted cells, with 10%, 30% or 50% of the purified RNA used. Naive CD8 T cells, defined as CD8+CD4-CCR7+CD45RA+, were FACS-sorted into RLT Plus buffer on a BD FACSAria II. To test detection sensitivity, Jurkat RNA equivalent to under 12 TCR copies was spiked into samples of roughly 19,000-1,000,000 naive CD8 T cells. CD8 T cells were enriched with RosetteSep CD8+ T Cell Enrichment Cocktail and Ficoll-Paque, followed by ACK red cell lysis. Library preparation was by PCR. TCRdb records Illumina HiSeq 4000 as the sequencer. Preparation of bulk TCR libraries followed a previously described approach, with the TCR primers listed in Table S5. Purification of total RNA was performed with the Qiagen AllPrep DNA/RNA kit. Before analysis, reads from multiple sequencing runs of the same library were pooled. On the study's bioinformatics: Reads were retained only if an exact TCR constant sequence was present, and the retained reads were trimmed to 150 nt and grouped according to their 12-nt molecular barcodes. Reads inside each barcode group were sub-clustered using a 15% Levenshtein threshold, and a quality-weighted consensus sequence was constructed for each RNA molecule. Non-functional sequences were filtered out, along with any lower-count sequence sitting one edit away from another sequence. Based on fitting two negative binomial distributions, any barcode sub-cluster with under 20% of the maximum read count was discarded. TCRdb ran its own pipeline on the public reads, namely fastp trimming at Q25 and MiXCR clone calling, and kept in-frame beta chains. CDR3 protein sequences are deduplicated, and each keeps its most common genes and DNA. TCRdb's processing, not the authors' own work, is the source of the V and J calls. For this sample the table gives hundreds of thousands of distinct CDR3 sequences, of which 20% were detected only once. Clones ranked in the top ten supply about 0.9% of the sample.

V is reduced by 5 bases and J by 2 bases, leaving a spacing of 13 bases between them. Looking up the germline V gene yields CDR1 SGHVS and CDR2 FNYEAQ. Counted from cysteine to phenylalanine, this CDR3 has 14 amino acids. CDR3 DNA only is kept here, 42 bases in frame from base 1. Broader findings and caveats from the paper: The sizes of highly expanded clones could end up underestimated when identical TCR molecules share a barcode. Modeling gave around 3.3 recovered TCR RNA copies per cell versus 8 to 10 by digital PCR, implying around 31% capture efficiency. Clones above 20 RNA copies held over 99% of molecules in CMV-specific effector cells but under 1% in naive cells. When barcode sub-clustering was left out, chimeric consensus sequences inflated TCR diversity, with chimeras reaching as high as 47%. Naive libraries contained spiked-in Jurkat TCR RNA (roughly 10 copies' worth), which is not part of the donor repertoire. A single cell's worth of spiked-in Jurkat TCR RNA was reported detectable even among one million naive CD8 T cells.

Recombination linked TRBV7-6 to TRBJ2-7, with the D gene not clear enough to name. The TCR originated in a human donor in good health. Some libraries in this study had Jurkat cell RNA spiked in. Sequencing was carried out using naive CD8+ T cells from blood, with Jurkat cell RNA spiked in. The cell subset or site label, as the study defines it: FACS-sorted CD8+CD4-CCR7+CD45RA+ naive T cells. The CDR3 protein is CASSHTELAYEQYF. Here is the DNA: TGTGCCAGCAGCCACACCGAACTCGCCTACGAGCAGTACTTC.